The 24 T cell receptor beta chains listed next were all sequenced from one sample in a study of T cell clonality in common variable immunodeficiency. The study, taken as a whole, reports: In common variable immunodeficiency, TCR beta chains reportedly carried fewer deletions and N-nucleotide insertions.

Some clones are missing from TCRdb's copy, which holds only in-frame ones; the method was immunoSEQ multiplex PCR. Sampling found 30,000 to 40,000 clones, none seen once. Antigen specificity for these receptors is unknown. Source material: peripheral blood mononuclear cells. These receptors were taken from a human donor with common variable immunodeficiency.

This clone was picked up a small number of times. CDR3 residues: CASSTPSGGNEQFF. The sequenced CDR3 bases are TGTGCCAGTAGTACCCCTTCCGGGGGGAATGAG. J is TRBJ2-1 and V is TRBV19; TRBD2 aligns across 7 bases. The CDR3 extends 3 residues past the end of the read, so its final part is completed from the germline J gene. Unmatched junction bases numbered 7, after V lost 4 bases and J lost 7 bases. The length of the CDR3 is 14 residues. Germline loops: CDR1 LNHDA, CDR2 SQIVND (reference sequence).

The table lists this clone with many counts. The read finishes 3 residues shy of the CDR3 end, and the germline J gene is used to complete it. V is TRBV7-2 and J is TRBJ2-5; 7 bases align to TRBD2. After removal of 3 bases from V and 3 bases from J, the junction contained 4 bases not matched to a gene. Germline assignment: CDR1 SGHTA and CDR2 FQGNSA. This CDR3 comprises 14 residues. The CDR3 sequence is CASSFGGRKETQYF. CDR3 DNA (partial): TGTGCCAGCAGCTTCGGCGGGAGAAAAGAGACC.

To note about this clone: The sequence runs out 3 residues before the end of the CDR3; the remainder is reconstructed from the germline J gene. V gene TRBV19 combines with J gene TRBJ2-1; no firm D call. The CDR3 is 14 amino acids. Trimming left V 3 bases short and J 6 bases short, with 12 bases between. The germline V gene has CDR1 LNHDA and CDR2 SQIVND (reference sequence). The CDR3 DNA, read in part, is TGTGCCAGTAGTATTAGTAGCCTCTTCAATGAG. Its translation: CASSISSLFNE. The CDR3, in full, reads CASSISSLFNEQFF.

This clone was observed many times. Read sequence stops 3 residues before the CDR3 end, and the germline J gene provides the missing end. V and J are TRBV18 and TRBJ1-1; TRBD1 matches at 7 bases. Germline loops: CDR1 KGHSH, CDR2 LQKENI. The junction had 12 bases not matched to a gene; V was cut back by 3 bases and J by 5 bases. This CDR3 comprises 16 residues. CDR3 bases read: TGTGCCAGCTCACCGCAGTTAGGGGGCGCAAAGACTGAA. Its protein product is CASSPQLGGAKTE. The whole CDR3 protein reads CASSPQLGGAKTEAFF.

In the case of this clone: The CDR3 end lies 3 residues beyond the end of the read and is filled in from the germline J gene. J is TRBJ2-7 and V is TRBV30, with 7 positions matching TRBD1. Germline-derived CDR1 and CDR2 are GTSNPN and SVGIG (reference sequence). V was pared by 4 bases and J by 2 bases, with 5 bases of the junction left unmatched. CDR3 length equals 13 residues. CDR3 bases read: TGTGCCTGGAACCCGGGACAGACCTACGAG. Translation: CAWNPGQTYE. The full CDR3 sequence reads CAWNPGQTYEQYF.

About this clone: Read data end 3 residues before the CDR3 end; the end is taken from the germline J gene. The chain couples TRBV19 to TRBJ1-4; D is ambiguous. The CDR3 runs 13 residues. The germline CDR1 and CDR2 sequences are LNHDA and SQIVND (reference sequence). V was shortened by 5 bases and J by 1 base, with 5 bases between the two germline ends. CDR3 bases read: TGTGCCAGTAGTTCAGAAACTAATGAAAAA. It encodes CASSSETNEK. The CDR3 in full is CASSSETNEKLFF.

Many counts were recorded for this clone. The sequence runs out 3 residues before the end of the CDR3; the remainder is reconstructed from the germline J gene. The V gene is TRBV18, the J gene TRBJ1-1; tentative D call: TRBD1 (5 bases). V dropped 2 bases and J dropped 0 bases, with 16 bases sitting between them. The germline CDR1 and CDR2 sequences are KGHSH and LQKENI. The CDR3 contains 17 residues. The DNA read from the CDR3 is TGTGCCAGCTCACCAGGCAGGGTGGCCCTAATGAACACTGAA. Amino acid sequence: CASSPGRVALMNTE. The full CDR3 protein reads CASSPGRVALMNTEAFF.

With respect to this clone: The read comes to an end 3 residues before the CDR3 does, leaving the germline J gene to fill in the end. V usage is TRBV18 and J usage is TRBJ1-1; 10 bases are shared with TRBD1. The V segment lost 4 bases and the J segment 5 bases; nucleotides outside the gene matches: 4. The CDR3 length is 14 residues. From germline, CDR1 is KGHSH and CDR2 LQKENI. The DNA read from the CDR3 is TGTGCCAGCTCACGACAGGGGGCAGAGACTGAA. Encoded protein: CASSRQGAETE. The full CDR3 protein is CASSRQGAETEAFF.

Incomplete CDR3 DNA: TGTGCCAGCAGTGACTTTCTAATGAACACTGAA. This gives the protein CASSDFLMNTE. The entire CDR3 protein is CASSDFLMNTEAFF. The rearrangement links TRBV6-1 to TRBJ1-1; D is unresolved. From the germline J gene comes the end of the CDR3, since the read stops 3 residues before it. CDR3 length: 14 residues. Germline CDR1 MNHNS, CDR2 SASEGT. V was pared by 3 bases and J by 0 bases, with 8 bases between.

The DNA read from the CDR3 is TGTGCCTGGAGTGTGGGGGCAGGAGTTAATTCACCC. Translation gives CAWSVGAGVNSP. The entire CDR3 is CAWSVGAGVNSPLHF. This chain links TRBV30 with TRBJ1-6; D is possibly TRBD1 (6 bases). The read ends 3 residues shy of where the CDR3 ends; the end is completed using the germline J gene. CDR1 GTSNPN and CDR2 SVGIG come from the germline V gene (reference sequence). V shed 0 bases and J shed 6 bases, with 12 bases lying between them. The CDR3 is 15 amino acids.

This clone came up many times. The missing CDR3 end, 3 residues past where the read stops, is filled in from the germline J gene. This chain uses TRBV7-2 with TRBJ2-7; 8 positions agree with TRBD1. Germline V lookup: CDR1 SGHTA, CDR2 FQGNSA. V was pared by 1 base and J by 3 bases, with 2 bases of the junction left unmatched. The CDR3 contains 14 residues. CDR3 DNA, as far as it was read: TGTGCCAGCAGCTTAGACGGGACAGGCTACGAG. Its translation: CASSLDGTGYE. The full CDR3 protein is CASSLDGTGYEQYF.

In this sample, this clone turned up a few times. The read falls 3 residues short of the CDR3 end, and the missing part is taken from the germline J gene. J is TRBJ2-7 and V is TRBV7-6; the match to TRBD2 covers 9 bases. Germline V gene data show CDR1 as SGHVS and CDR2 as FNYEAQ. The CDR3 runs to 16 residues. After removal of 5 bases from V and 2 bases from J, the junction contained 10 bases not matched to a gene. The chain's CDR3 is CASSGSPSGGTYEQYF. The sequenced part of the CDR3 DNA is TGTGCCAGCAGCGGATCCCCAAGCGGGGGGACCTACGAG.

This clone was observed at least ten times. The CDR3 end lies 3 residues beyond the end of the read and is filled in from the germline J gene. The chain uses TRBV29-1 and TRBJ2-7; D call uncertain. Trimming pared 2 bases from V and 3 bases from J, leaving 5 bases between. CDR1 SQVTM and CDR2 ANQGSEA come from the germline V gene. This CDR3 comprises 11 residues. CDR3 bases read: TGCAGCGTTGAAACGGGCTACGAG. Protein product: CSVETGYE. In full, the CDR3 reads CSVETGYEQYF.

This clone was counted ten times or more. The CDR3 extends 3 residues past the end of the read, so its final part is completed from the germline J gene. The rearrangement links TRBV6-1 to TRBJ1-4, with D perhaps TRBD1 (6 bases). Germline CDR1 MNHNS, CDR2 SASEGT. This CDR3 comprises 15 residues. V was clipped by 2 bases and J by 7 bases, with 14 bases between them. CDR3 bases read: TGTGCCAGCAGTGAATCAGGGGTGGTTGGTGAAAAA. Translation gives CASSESGVVGEK. The CDR3, in full, reads CASSESGVVGEKLFF.

This clone was counted between two and nine times. The CDR3 extends 3 residues past the end of the read, so its final part is completed from the germline J gene. The chain uses TRBV20-1 and TRBJ2-3; TRBD2 matches at 12 bases. Per germline, CDR1 DFQATT and CDR2 SNEGSKA (reference sequence). Trimming cost V 0 bases and J 0 bases; bases outside gene matches: 7. This CDR3 is built from 18 residues. The part of the CDR3 DNA that was read is TGCAGTGCTAGAGATACTAGCGGGGGGCCGCTTAGCACAGATACG. Its translation: CSARDTSGGPLSTDT. The entire CDR3 reads CSARDTSGGPLSTDTQYF.

This clone was seen many times. The DNA ends 3 residues before the CDR3 does, and the rest of the CDR3 is filled in from the germline J gene. The genes are TRBV19 and TRBJ1-5; D is perhaps TRBD1 (5 bases). The V end lost 3 bases, the J end lost 0 bases, and 9 bases lay between the germline ends. CDR1 is LNHDA, CDR2 SQIVND, per germline (reference sequence). The CDR3 runs 15 residues. CDR3 sequence: CASSIKGISNQPQHF. The part of the CDR3 DNA that was read is TGTGCCAGTAGTATTAAGGGGATTAGCAATCAGCCC.

This clone was counted between two and nine times. Read coverage stops 3 residues before the CDR3 terminus; the germline J gene supplies the remainder. The chain is built from TRBV6-1 and TRBJ1-1, with D possibly matching TRBD1 (6 bases). Germline V lookup: CDR1 MNHNS, CDR2 SASEGT. The ends were cut back, 4 bases at V and 1 base at J, with 16 bases in the middle. The CDR3 extends over 16 amino acids. The CDR3: CASSVGTTGRNTEAFF. CDR3 DNA, as far as it was read: TGTGCCAGCAGTGTCGGGACAACCGGGCGGAACACTGAA.

This clone came up many times. The CDR3 goes on 3 residues after the read ends, and that part is filled in from the germline J gene. The chain links TRBV15 to TRBJ2-3, with TRBD2 matching 9 bases. J lost 5 bases, V lost 8 bases, and 8 bases had no gene match. The CDR3 sequence is 14 residues long. Germline V gene data show CDR1 as LNHNV and CDR2 as YYDKDF (reference sequence). CDR3 amino acids: CATGAGGEGDTQYF. The CDR3 DNA, read in part, is TGTGCCACCGGGGCGGGGGGGGAGGGAGATACG.

This clone was seen a handful of times. The DNA ends 3 residues before the CDR3 does, and the rest of the CDR3 is filled in from the germline J gene. V usage is TRBV20-1 and J usage is TRBJ2-7; TRBD1 is a possible D gene (5 bases). CDR3 size: 13 residues. V lost 5 bases and J lost 0, with 11 bases in between. Germline values: CDR1 DFQATT, CDR2 SNEGSKA (reference sequence). CDR3 loop: CSAFFTGSYEQYF. CDR3 DNA (partial): TGCAGTGCTTTTTTTACAGGCTCCTACGAG.

Comments on this clone: The read finishes 3 residues shy of the CDR3 end, and the germline J gene is used to complete it. V gene TRBV19 combines with J gene TRBJ1-5; TRBD1 matches 9 bases. Losses at the gene ends were 3 bases for V and 4 bases for J; bases not matched to a gene: 10. The germline CDR1 and CDR2 sequences are LNHDA and SQIVND (reference sequence). This CDR3 has 17 amino acids. The chain's CDR3 is CASSIRVWDRENQPQHF. CDR3 DNA (partial): TGTGCCAGTAGTATTAGGGTCTGGGACAGGGAGAATCAGCCC.

This clone occurred many times. The CDR3 end falls 3 residues outside the read, so it is completed with the germline J gene. V is TRBV12-3 or TRBV12-4 and J is TRBJ2-7; TRBD1 matches at 7 bases. The CDR3 has 15 residues. V shed 5 bases, J shed 0 bases, and the junction held 7 bases outside the gene matches. The part of the CDR3 DNA that was read is TGTGCCAGCAGTGTTTACAGGGGCAGCTCCTACGAG. Amino acid sequence: CASSVYRGSSYE. The entire CDR3 protein is CASSVYRGSSYEQYF.

This clone was observed a few times. The CDR3 is cut off 3 residues early in the read; its end comes from the germline J gene. V and J are TRBV2 and TRBJ1-5, with D maybe TRBD1 (6 bases). The CDR3 has 14 amino acids. Trimming removed 6 bases from V and 6 bases from J, with 15 bases in between. Germline CDR1 reads SNHLY; CDR2 reads FYNNEI. The CDR3 region is CASRGASRAQPQHF. The DNA read from the CDR3 is TGTGCCAGCAGGGGGGCGTCTCGGGCTCAGCCC.

By its share, this clone is medium-sized. Sequencing ends 3 residues short of the CDR3 end; the germline J gene provides the rest. This chain joins TRBV23-1 and TRBJ1-5, with TRBD1 matching over 8 bases. TRBV23-1 has ORF status, its function being uncertain. V was pared by 4 bases and J by 7 bases, with 12 bases of the junction left unmatched. The CDR3 length is 16 residues. CDR3 sequence: CASSPQRTGPNQPQHF. CDR3 DNA (partial): TGCGCCAGCAGTCCGCAACGGACAGGGCCGAACCAGCCC.

On this clone: Coverage ceases 3 residues before the CDR3 finishes, and the germline J gene fills in the end. V and J are TRBV6-1 and TRBJ1-6; TRBD1 aligns across 7 bases. The CDR3 has 14 amino acids. In germline, CDR1 is MNHNS, CDR2 SASEGT. Losses at the gene ends were 3 bases for V and 7 bases for J; bases not matched to a gene: 3. The chain's CDR3 is CASSDNRGNSPLHF. The sequenced part of the CDR3 DNA is TGTGCCAGCAGTGACAACAGGGGCAATTCACCC.